Listed below are T cell receptor beta chains from one sample, sequenced in a study of cytomegalovirus exposure and HLA in healthy donors. Clones were sequenced by immunoSEQ multiplex PCR, and TCRdb holds only the in-frame ones, with some missing. The table shows 95,000 to 150,000 clones, with 70% to 80% occurring only once. The sample was PBMCs. These receptors were taken from a man aged 40-49 years in good health and CMV-seronegative. CDR3s include the opening cysteine and the closing phenylalanine or tryptophan. Fields, in order: V gene, clone size, D gene, J gene, CDR3 protein, CDR3 DNA. D genes are given only for firm matches. Clone size, where shown, is once, few, many, or a class for clones that have expanded.

v_gene: TRBV27
abundance: few
d_gene: -
j_gene: TRBJ1-3
CDR3aa: CASRRREGGNTIYF
CDR3nt: TGTGCCAGCAGACGCAGGGAGGGTGGAAACACCATATATTTT

v_gene: TRBV5-1
abundance: -
d_gene: TRBD2
j_gene: TRBJ2-1
CDR3aa: CASSAGTSGGLVSYNEQFF
CDR3nt: TGCGCCAGCAGCGCCGGGACTAGCGGGGGATTAGTTTCCTACAATGAGCAGTTCTTC

v_gene: TRBV15
abundance: -
d_gene: -
j_gene: TRBJ1-6
CDR3aa: CATSTIDRKNSPLHF
CDR3nt: TGTGCCACCAGTACCATAGACAGAAAAAATTCACCCCTCCACTTT

v_gene: TRBV5-4
abundance: -
d_gene: TRBD1
j_gene: TRBJ2-3
CDR3aa: CASSFTGGALDTQYF
CDR3nt: TGTGCCAGCAGCTTCACAGGGGGCGCATTGGATACGCAGTATTTT

v_gene: TRBV19
abundance: -
d_gene: -
j_gene: TRBJ1-1
CDR3aa: CASSLMSNTEAFF
CDR3nt: TGTGCCAGTAGTCTAATGTCTAACACTGAAGCTTTCTTT

v_gene: TRBV11-3
abundance: -
d_gene: TRBD2
j_gene: TRBJ2-5
CDR3aa: CASSIPTSGDSETQYF
CDR3nt: TGTGCCAGCAGCATTCCCACTAGCGGGGATTCCGAGACCCAGTACTTC

v_gene: TRBV7-9
abundance: -
d_gene: TRBD1
j_gene: TRBJ1-3
CDR3aa: CASSLNRGSGNTIYF
CDR3nt: TGTGCCAGCAGCTTAAACAGGGGTTCTGGAAACACCATATATTTT

v_gene: TRBV11-2
abundance: -
d_gene: TRBD1
j_gene: TRBJ2-2
CDR3aa: CASSFLAGGNTGELFF
CDR3nt: TGTGCCAGCAGCTTCTTGGCAGGGGGAAACACCGGGGAGCTGTTTTTT

v_gene: TRBV19
abundance: -
d_gene: TRBD1
j_gene: TRBJ1-2
CDR3aa: CASSDRGIAGYTF
CDR3nt: TGTGCCAGTTCCGACAGGGGGATCGCTGGCTACACCTTC

v_gene: TRBV7-9
abundance: -
d_gene: -
j_gene: TRBJ1-1
CDR3aa: CASSLYEPGEAFF
CDR3nt: TGTGCCAGCAGCTTATATGAACCCGGTGAAGCTTTCTTT

v_gene: TRBV25-1
abundance: -
d_gene: -
j_gene: TRBJ2-7
CDR3aa: CASSYYEQYF
CDR3nt: TGTGCCAGCAGTTACTACGAGCAGTACTTC

v_gene: TRBV29-1
abundance: -
d_gene: -
j_gene: TRBJ1-3
CDR3aa: CSVGGPAGNTIYF
CDR3nt: TGCAGCGTCGGGGGGCCGGCTGGAAACACCATATATTTT

v_gene: TRBV4-1
abundance: -
d_gene: -
j_gene: TRBJ2-1
CDR3aa: CASSPQQVNEQFF
CDR3nt: TGCGCCAGCAGCCCTCAACAGGTTAATGAGCAGTTCTTC

v_gene: TRBV11-2
abundance: -
d_gene: -
j_gene: TRBJ2-5
CDR3aa: CASSLQRASETQYF
CDR3nt: TGTGCCAGCAGCTTACAGAGGGCTTCGGAGACCCAGTACTTC

v_gene: TRBV4-3
abundance: -
d_gene: -
j_gene: TRBJ1-6
CDR3aa: CASSQDRGTGSPLHF
CDR3nt: TGCGCCAGCAGCCAAGATAGGGGAACCGGGTCACCCCTCCACTTT

v_gene: TRBV15
abundance: -
d_gene: -
j_gene: TRBJ2-5
CDR3aa: CATSREIGGRETQYF
CDR3nt: TGTGCCACCAGCAGAGAAATTGGGGGCCGAGAGACCCAGTACTTC

v_gene: TRBV27
abundance: -
d_gene: -
j_gene: TRBJ1-2
CDR3aa: CASRGAVYGYTF
CDR3nt: TGTGCCAGCAGAGGAGCCGTCTATGGCTACACCTTC

v_gene: TRBV6-5
abundance: -
d_gene: -
j_gene: TRBJ1-5
CDR3aa: CASSTSERGPQHF
CDR3nt: TGTGCCAGCAGTACCTCCGAAAGGGGGCCCCAGCATTTT

v_gene: TRBV11-1
abundance: -
d_gene: -
j_gene: TRBJ2-6
CDR3aa: CASSSLSGANVLTF
CDR3nt: TGTGCCAGCAGCTCCCTTTCTGGGGCCAACGTCCTGACTTTC

v_gene: TRBV10-3
abundance: once
d_gene: -
j_gene: TRBJ1-2
CDR3aa: CAISSEGTGVFGYTF
CDR3nt: TGTGCCATCAGTTCCGAAGGGACGGGGGTTTTTGGCTACACCTTC

v_gene: TRBV5-1
abundance: -
d_gene: -
j_gene: TRBJ1-1
CDR3aa: CASSAGGGASLRAFF
CDR3nt: TGCGCCAGCAGCGCCGGCGGGGGGGCTAGTCTAAGGGCTTTCTTT

v_gene: TRBV6-1
abundance: -
d_gene: -
j_gene: TRBJ1-5
CDR3aa: CASSVFGVTQPQHF
CDR3nt: TGTGCCAGCAGTGTATTCGGAGTAACTCAGCCCCAGCATTTT

v_gene: TRBV19
abundance: -
d_gene: TRBD1
j_gene: TRBJ1-5
CDR3aa: CASSTPGTTGGNQPQHF
CDR3nt: TGTGCCAGTAGTACCCCGGGCACTACAGGGGGCAATCAGCCCCAGCATTTT

v_gene: TRBV19
abundance: -
d_gene: -
j_gene: TRBJ1-5
CDR3aa: CASSIYTRQPQHF
CDR3nt: TGTGCCAGTAGTATATATACTAGGCAGCCCCAGCATTTT

v_gene: TRBV7-9
abundance: once
d_gene: -
j_gene: TRBJ1-2
CDR3aa: CASSQITDSHGYTF
CDR3nt: TGTGCCAGCAGCCAGATTACGGACAGCCATGGCTACACCTTC

v_gene: TRBV15
abundance: -
d_gene: -
j_gene: TRBJ2-2
CDR3aa: CATGMIAGELFF
CDR3nt: TGTGCCACCGGCATGATAGCCGGGGAGCTGTTTTTT

v_gene: TRBV19
abundance: -
d_gene: -
j_gene: TRBJ2-1
CDR3aa: CASSPGLLNEQFF
CDR3nt: TGTGCCAGTAGTCCGGGACTCCTCAATGAGCAGTTCTTC

v_gene: TRBV5-1
abundance: -
d_gene: -
j_gene: TRBJ2-5
CDR3aa: CASSLVGAQGETQYF
CDR3nt: TGCGCCAGCAGCTTGGTCGGGGCACAGGGAGAGACCCAGTACTTC

v_gene: TRBV11-2
abundance: -
d_gene: -
j_gene: TRBJ1-6
CDR3aa: CASSLRDMRSSYNSPLHF
CDR3nt: TGTGCCAGCAGCCTAAGGGACATGCGGAGCTCCTATAATTCACCCCTCCACTTT

v_gene: TRBV6-6
abundance: -
d_gene: -
j_gene: TRBJ1-2
CDR3aa: CASSYHGGDGDGYTF
CDR3nt: TGTGCCAGCAGTTATCATGGGGGCGACGGAGATGGCTACACCTTC

v_gene: TRBV7-9
abundance: -
d_gene: -
j_gene: TRBJ2-2
CDR3aa: CASSLKWTRRANTGELFF
CDR3nt: TGTGCCAGCAGCTTAAAATGGACACGCCGGGCAAACACCGGGGAGCTGTTTTTT

v_gene: TRBV9
abundance: -
d_gene: TRBD2
j_gene: TRBJ2-5
CDR3aa: CASSVSSGGAEETQYF
CDR3nt: TGTGCCAGCAGCGTTAGTTCCGGGGGGGCGGAAGAGACCCAGTACTTC

v_gene: TRBV7-3
abundance: few
d_gene: TRBD1
j_gene: TRBJ1-1
CDR3aa: CASSPGGAPEAFF
CDR3nt: TGTGCCAGCAGCCCAGGGGGCGCCCCTGAAGCTTTCTTT

v_gene: TRBV11-2
abundance: few
d_gene: -
j_gene: TRBJ1-6
CDR3aa: CASSLVAGIVNSPLHF
CDR3nt: TGTGCCAGCAGCTTAGTGGCGGGTATAGTAAATTCACCCCTCCACTTT

v_gene: TRBV19
abundance: -
d_gene: TRBD2
j_gene: TRBJ2-1
CDR3aa: CASSMTSGVREQFF
CDR3nt: TGTGCCAGTAGTATGACTAGCGGGGTGAGGGAGCAGTTCTTC

v_gene: TRBV2
abundance: -
d_gene: TRBD2
j_gene: TRBJ2-1
CDR3aa: CASRGAGGFYNEQFF
CDR3nt: TGTGCCAGCAGGGGAGCGGGGGGCTTCTACAATGAGCAGTTCTTC

v_gene: TRBV25-1
abundance: many
d_gene: -
j_gene: TRBJ1-2
CDR3aa: CASSELGETGNYGYTF
CDR3nt: TGTGCCAGCAGTGAATTGGGGGAAACAGGGAACTATGGCTACACCTTC

v_gene: TRBV4-3
abundance: -
d_gene: TRBD1
j_gene: TRBJ1-2
CDR3aa: CASSLTPTGARYGYTF
CDR3nt: TGCGCCAGCAGCCTCACTCCTACAGGGGCAAGGTATGGCTACACCTTC

v_gene: TRBV4-3
abundance: -
d_gene: -
j_gene: TRBJ1-5
CDR3aa: CASSQSLQVPQHF
CDR3nt: TGCGCCAGCAGCCAATCCCTACAGGTGCCCCAGCATTTT

v_gene: TRBV29-1
abundance: -
d_gene: -
j_gene: TRBJ1-2
CDR3aa: CSVSHGPYGYTF
CDR3nt: TGCAGCGTTTCTCACGGTCCCTATGGCTACACCTTC

v_gene: TRBV27
abundance: few
d_gene: TRBD1
j_gene: TRBJ1-2
CDR3aa: CASSLVVGRGVDGYTF
CDR3nt: TGTGCCAGCAGTTTAGTAGTAGGCAGGGGGGTCGATGGCTACACCTTC

v_gene: TRBV7-9
abundance: -
d_gene: -
j_gene: TRBJ2-3
CDR3aa: CASRLLSTDTQYF
CDR3nt: TGTGCCAGCAGACTACTTAGCACAGATACGCAGTATTTT

v_gene: TRBV18
abundance: -
d_gene: -
j_gene: TRBJ1-1
CDR3aa: CASSPSGVNTEAFF
CDR3nt: TGTGCCAGCTCACCCTCAGGGGTGAACACTGAAGCTTTCTTT

v_gene: TRBV9
abundance: -
d_gene: TRBD1
j_gene: TRBJ1-3
CDR3aa: CASSASGTGASGNTIYF
CDR3nt: TGTGCCAGCAGCGCCTCCGGGACAGGGGCCTCTGGAAACACCATATATTTT

v_gene: TRBV6-1
abundance: -
d_gene: TRBD1
j_gene: TRBJ2-7
CDR3aa: CASSNLDRRDEQYF
CDR3nt: TGTGCCAGCAGTAACTTGGACAGGCGCGACGAGCAGTACTTC

v_gene: TRBV30
abundance: -
d_gene: -
j_gene: TRBJ1-5
CDR3aa: CAWSVDRRLLVNQPQHF
CDR3nt: TGTGCCTGGAGTGTAGATAGGCGACTGTTAGTCAATCAGCCCCAGCATTTT

v_gene: TRBV6-5
abundance: -
d_gene: TRBD1
j_gene: TRBJ2-1
CDR3aa: CASSNRGEQFF
CDR3nt: TGTGCCAGCAGCAACAGGGGTGAGCAGTTCTTC

v_gene: TRBV28
abundance: -
d_gene: -
j_gene: TRBJ1-1
CDR3aa: CASRLGRSGEAFF
CDR3nt: TGTGCCAGCAGGCTGGGGCGTTCGGGTGAAGCTTTCTTT

v_gene: TRBV15
abundance: -
d_gene: TRBD1
j_gene: TRBJ2-2
CDR3aa: CATSLDRVETGELFF
CDR3nt: TGTGCCACCAGCTTGGACAGGGTTGAGACCGGGGAGCTGTTTTTT

v_gene: TRBV5-8
abundance: few
d_gene: TRBD2
j_gene: TRBJ2-4
CDR3aa: CASSPEGAGENIQYF
CDR3nt: TGTGCCAGCAGCCCTGAGGGTGCGGGAGAAAACATTCAGTACTTC

v_gene: TRBV20-1
abundance: -
d_gene: TRBD1
j_gene: TRBJ2-7
CDR3aa: CRTGTYEQYF
CDR3nt: TGCAGGACAGGGACCTACGAGCAGTACTTC